Listed below are T cell receptor beta chains from one sample, sequenced in a study of blood T cell repertoires in COVID-19. Profiling relied on immunoSEQ multiplex PCR, and the TCRdb table lists in-frame clones only, not all of them. The sample lists about 170,000 clones, 80% to 85% occurring once. The specimen sequenced was peripheral blood. Receptors were obtained from a human donor with acute or convalescent COVID-19. The donor label of this sample is uncertain. Each CDR3 is given with its conserved first and last residue. The order of the fields is D gene, J gene, clone size, V gene, CDR3 protein, CDR3 DNA. The D gene is left open where the match is weak. Rows give clone size only sometimes, using once, few, many, or a class for an expanded clone.

d_call: TRBD1
j_call: TRBJ1-6
clone_size: -
v_call: TRBV7-3
cdr3_aa: CASSLSGTGVSPLHF
cdr3_nt: TGTGCCAGCAGCTTATCCGGGACAGGGGTTTCACCCCTCCACTTT

d_call: TRBD2
j_call: TRBJ2-2
clone_size: -
v_call: TRBV5-1
cdr3_aa: CASSLVGGGLAQELFF
cdr3_nt: TGCGCCAGCAGCTTGGTTGGCGGGGGGCTCGCGCAAGAGCTGTTTTTT

d_call: -
j_call: TRBJ1-5
clone_size: -
v_call: TRBV4-2
cdr3_aa: CASSQNPRDLKHF
cdr3_nt: TGTGCCAGCAGCCAAAACCCCCGGGATCTCAAGCATTTT

d_call: -
j_call: TRBJ2-1
clone_size: -
v_call: TRBV30
cdr3_aa: CAWSGERSYNEQFF
cdr3_nt: TGTGCCTGGAGTGGCGAACGCTCCTACAATGAGCAGTTCTTC

d_call: -
j_call: TRBJ2-3
clone_size: -
v_call: TRBV9
cdr3_aa: CASGNSGSTDTQYF
cdr3_nt: TGTGCCAGCGGTAATAGCGGAAGCACAGATACGCAGTATTTT

d_call: TRBD1
j_call: TRBJ2-7
clone_size: -
v_call: TRBV6-5
cdr3_aa: CASRDRGTYEQYF
cdr3_nt: TGTGCCAGCAGGGACAGGGGTACCTACGAGCAGTACTTC

d_call: TRBD1
j_call: TRBJ1-1
clone_size: -
v_call: TRBV5-1
cdr3_aa: CASRQGLNTEAFF
cdr3_nt: TGCGCCAGCAGACAGGGGCTGAACACTGAAGCTTTCTTT

d_call: -
j_call: TRBJ1-4
clone_size: -
v_call: TRBV5-1
cdr3_aa: CASSSRGLAEKLFF
cdr3_nt: TGCGCCAGCAGCAGTAGAGGGTTAGCTGAAAAACTGTTTTTT

d_call: -
j_call: TRBJ2-1
clone_size: -
v_call: TRBV11-2
cdr3_aa: CASSLGLDSYNEQFF
cdr3_nt: TGTGCCAGCAGCTTAGGACTGGACTCCTACAATGAGCAGTTCTTC

d_call: -
j_call: TRBJ2-3
clone_size: -
v_call: TRBV4-1
cdr3_aa: CASSRRRDGTDTQYF
cdr3_nt: TGCGCCAGCAGCCGGCGGCGGGACGGCACAGATACGCAGTATTTT

d_call: TRBD2
j_call: TRBJ2-3
clone_size: -
v_call: TRBV9
cdr3_aa: CASSVAQAGGMADTQYF
cdr3_nt: TGTGCCAGCAGCGTAGCTCAAGCGGGGGGGATGGCAGATACGCAGTATTTT

d_call: TRBD2
j_call: TRBJ2-3
clone_size: few
v_call: TRBV19
cdr3_aa: CASSGTSGTDTQYF
cdr3_nt: TGTGCCAGTAGCGGGACTAGCGGGACAGATACGCAGTATTTT

d_call: -
j_call: TRBJ1-2
clone_size: -
v_call: TRBV4-1
cdr3_aa: CASSQDLQGLIYGYTF
cdr3_nt: TGCGCCAGCAGCCAAGATCTGCAGGGGCTGATCTATGGCTACACCTTC

d_call: -
j_call: TRBJ1-1
clone_size: -
v_call: TRBV5-5
cdr3_aa: CASSPDPTGNTEAFF
cdr3_nt: TGTGCCAGCAGCCCCGACCCGACAGGGAACACTGAAGCTTTCTTT

d_call: TRBD1
j_call: TRBJ2-2
clone_size: -
v_call: TRBV11-2
cdr3_aa: CASSLHTGGVNTGELFF
cdr3_nt: TGTGCCAGCAGCTTACACACAGGGGGCGTGAACACCGGGGAGCTGTTTTTT

d_call: TRBD2
j_call: TRBJ2-1
clone_size: -
v_call: TRBV19
cdr3_aa: CASKGQRDYNEQFF
cdr3_nt: TGTGCCAGTAAGGGCCAGCGGGACTACAATGAGCAGTTCTTC

d_call: TRBD1
j_call: TRBJ2-7
clone_size: -
v_call: TRBV7-2
cdr3_aa: CASSLGDRGPNEQYF
cdr3_nt: TGTGCCAGCAGCTTAGGGGACAGGGGGCCGAACGAGCAGTACTTC

d_call: -
j_call: TRBJ1-1
clone_size: -
v_call: TRBV7-3
cdr3_aa: CASSAGTGPEAFF
cdr3_nt: TGTGCCAGCAGCGCCGGCACAGGGCCTGAAGCTTTCTTT

d_call: -
j_call: TRBJ2-3
clone_size: -
v_call: TRBV7-3
cdr3_aa: CASSSDGIDTQYF
cdr3_nt: TGTGCCAGCAGCTCGGACGGGATAGATACGCAGTATTTT

d_call: TRBD2
j_call: TRBJ2-1
clone_size: -
v_call: TRBV5-1
cdr3_aa: CASSQISGGANEQFF
cdr3_nt: TGCGCCAGCAGCCAAATTAGCGGGGGGGCGAATGAGCAGTTCTTC

d_call: -
j_call: TRBJ2-3
clone_size: -
v_call: TRBV5-6
cdr3_aa: CASSFSGTQYF
cdr3_nt: TGTGCCAGCAGCTTCAGTGGTACGCAGTATTTT

d_call: TRBD1
j_call: TRBJ2-7
clone_size: -
v_call: TRBV5-6
cdr3_aa: CASSTDRGYEQYF
cdr3_nt: TGTGCCAGCAGCACGGACAGGGGGTACGAGCAGTACTTC

d_call: TRBD2
j_call: TRBJ2-2
clone_size: -
v_call: TRBV9
cdr3_aa: CASSVGGLAGATGELFF
cdr3_nt: TGTGCCAGCAGCGTAGGCGGACTAGCGGGCGCCACCGGGGAGCTGTTTTTT

d_call: -
j_call: TRBJ2-1
clone_size: -
v_call: TRBV6-5
cdr3_aa: CASRPGGWVNEQFF
cdr3_nt: TGTGCCAGCAGACCTGGAGGGTGGGTCAATGAGCAGTTCTTC

d_call: TRBD1
j_call: TRBJ2-3
clone_size: -
v_call: TRBV5-1
cdr3_aa: CASSLAGTGHSDTQYF
cdr3_nt: TGCGCCAGCAGCTTGGCCGGGACAGGGCATTCAGATACGCAGTATTTT

d_call: -
j_call: TRBJ1-5
clone_size: -
v_call: TRBV28
cdr3_aa: CASSPGGRDSNQPQHF
cdr3_nt: TGTGCCAGCAGCCCCGGAGGAAGAGATAGCAATCAGCCCCAGCATTTT

d_call: -
j_call: TRBJ1-1
clone_size: -
v_call: TRBV30
cdr3_aa: CAWRGEGNGNTEAFF
cdr3_nt: TGTGCCTGGAGGGGGGAGGGTAACGGAAACACTGAAGCTTTCTTT

d_call: -
j_call: TRBJ2-2
clone_size: -
v_call: TRBV7-8
cdr3_aa: CASSSSSAQPFF
cdr3_nt: TGTGCCAGCAGCTCTAGTAGCGCCCAGCCGTTTTTT

d_call: TRBD1
j_call: TRBJ1-1
clone_size: once
v_call: TRBV2
cdr3_aa: CASSLTGPINTEAFF
cdr3_nt: TGTGCCAGCAGTTTGACAGGGCCAATTAACACTGAAGCTTTCTTT

d_call: -
j_call: TRBJ1-6
clone_size: -
v_call: TRBV7-8
cdr3_aa: CASSLIQGASGAPLHF
cdr3_nt: TGTGCCAGCAGCTTAATCCAAGGGGCCTCGGGAGCACCCCTCCACTTT

d_call: -
j_call: TRBJ2-1
clone_size: -
v_call: TRBV3-1/TRBV3-2
cdr3_aa: CASSQNQNNEQFF
cdr3_nt: TGTGCCAGCAGCCAAAACCAGAACAATGAGCAGTTCTTC

d_call: TRBD1
j_call: TRBJ2-7
clone_size: -
v_call: TRBV7-9
cdr3_aa: CASTTTGSYEQYF
cdr3_nt: TGTGCCAGCACCACGACAGGGTCCTACGAGCAGTACTTC

d_call: -
j_call: TRBJ2-7
clone_size: -
v_call: TRBV7-3
cdr3_aa: CASSLGNGRYEQYF
cdr3_nt: TGTGCCAGCAGCTTAGGGAACGGGAGATACGAGCAGTACTTC

d_call: -
j_call: TRBJ1-2
clone_size: -
v_call: TRBV2
cdr3_aa: CASSIEAYGYTF
cdr3_nt: TGTGCCAGCTCGATAGAGGCGTATGGCTACACCTTC

d_call: -
j_call: TRBJ1-3
clone_size: -
v_call: TRBV4-2
cdr3_aa: CASSQLSRAYSGNTIYF
cdr3_nt: TGTGCCAGCAGCCAACTTAGCAGAGCCTACTCTGGAAACACCATATATTTT

d_call: -
j_call: TRBJ1-2
clone_size: -
v_call: TRBV7-8
cdr3_aa: CASSLGPGANYGYTF
cdr3_nt: TGTGCCAGCAGCTTAGGTCCAGGGGCTAACTATGGCTACACCTTC

d_call: -
j_call: TRBJ1-2
clone_size: -
v_call: TRBV4-1
cdr3_aa: CASSQVADRSFYGYTF
cdr3_nt: TGCGCCAGCAGCCAAGTCGCGGACAGATCCTTCTATGGCTACACCTTC

d_call: -
j_call: TRBJ2-5
clone_size: -
v_call: TRBV6-5
cdr3_aa: CASSLQGTGETQYF
cdr3_nt: TGTGCCAGTAGCCTACAAGGTACCGGGGAGACCCAGTACTTC

d_call: -
j_call: TRBJ1-1
clone_size: -
v_call: TRBV28
cdr3_aa: CASSGGGTEAFF
cdr3_nt: TGTGCCAGCTCCGGGGGGGGCACTGAAGCTTTCTTT

d_call: -
j_call: TRBJ1-4
clone_size: -
v_call: TRBV28
cdr3_aa: CASSRAGFTNEKLFF
cdr3_nt: TGTGCCAGCAGCCGCGCAGGGTTCACTAATGAAAAACTGTTTTTT

d_call: TRBD1
j_call: TRBJ2-7
clone_size: -
v_call: TRBV11-2
cdr3_aa: CASRSTGQGGEQYF
cdr3_nt: TGTGCCAGCAGGTCAACCGGACAGGGGGGCGAGCAGTACTTC

d_call: TRBD2
j_call: TRBJ2-7
clone_size: -
v_call: TRBV14
cdr3_aa: CASSQDSSRGGTEQYF
cdr3_nt: TGTGCCAGCAGCCAAGATTCGTCCCGGGGGGGAACCGAGCAGTACTTC

d_call: TRBD1
j_call: TRBJ1-5
clone_size: -
v_call: TRBV27
cdr3_aa: CASSPDRGSQPQHF
cdr3_nt: TGTGCCAGCAGCCCGGACAGGGGGAGTCAGCCCCAGCATTTT